This TCR beta chain was profiled in a study of control samples from healthy donors and cancer patients. This clone was counted a single time. Method: immunoSEQ multiplex PCR; TCRdb's copy keeps in-frame clones and lacks some. In the table there are tens of thousands of clones, approximately 93% of which are singletons. The CDR3 spans 16 residues. Trimming left V 1 base short and J 5 bases short, with 17 bases between. CDR1 is SGHVS, CDR2 FNYEAQ, per germline. The TCR was taken from a woman in her 30s in good health. Sequencing was performed on blood. V and J are TRBV7-6 and TRBJ2-5; D remains unclear. The CDR3 loop reads CASSLEGRRSGETQYF. The CDR3 DNA follows: TGTGCCAGCAGCTTAGAAGGTCGAAGGAGTGGTGAGACCCAGTACTTC.